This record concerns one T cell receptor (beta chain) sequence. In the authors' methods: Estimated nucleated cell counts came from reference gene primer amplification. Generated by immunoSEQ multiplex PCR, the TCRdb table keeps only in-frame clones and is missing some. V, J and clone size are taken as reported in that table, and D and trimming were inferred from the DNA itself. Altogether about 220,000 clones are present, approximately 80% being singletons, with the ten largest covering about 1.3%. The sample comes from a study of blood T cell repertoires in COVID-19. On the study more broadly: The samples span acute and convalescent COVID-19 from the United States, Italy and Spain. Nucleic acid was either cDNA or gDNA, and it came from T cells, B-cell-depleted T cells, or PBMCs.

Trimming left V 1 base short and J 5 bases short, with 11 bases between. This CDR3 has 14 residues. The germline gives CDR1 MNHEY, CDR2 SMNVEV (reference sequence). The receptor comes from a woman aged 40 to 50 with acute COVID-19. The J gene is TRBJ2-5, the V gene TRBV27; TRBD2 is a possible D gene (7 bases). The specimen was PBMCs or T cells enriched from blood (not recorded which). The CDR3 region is CASSLWGRGETQYF. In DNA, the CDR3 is TGTGCCAGCAGTTTATGGGGGAGGGGGGAGACCCAGTACTTC.